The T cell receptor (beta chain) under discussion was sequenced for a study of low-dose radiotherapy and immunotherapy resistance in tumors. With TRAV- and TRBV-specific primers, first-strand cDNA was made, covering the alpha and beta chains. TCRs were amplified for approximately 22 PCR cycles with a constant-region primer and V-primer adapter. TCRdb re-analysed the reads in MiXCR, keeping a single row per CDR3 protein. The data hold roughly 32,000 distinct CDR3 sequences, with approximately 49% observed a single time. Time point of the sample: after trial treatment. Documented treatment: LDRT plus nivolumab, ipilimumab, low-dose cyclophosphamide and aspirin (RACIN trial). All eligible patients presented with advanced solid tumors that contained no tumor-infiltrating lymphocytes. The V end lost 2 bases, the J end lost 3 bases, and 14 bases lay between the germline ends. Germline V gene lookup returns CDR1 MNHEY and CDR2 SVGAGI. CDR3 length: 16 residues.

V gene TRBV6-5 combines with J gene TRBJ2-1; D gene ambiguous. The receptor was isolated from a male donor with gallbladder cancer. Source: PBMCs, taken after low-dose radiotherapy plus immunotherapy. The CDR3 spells CASSYESTLYYNEQFF. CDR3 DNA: TGTGCCAGCAGTTACGAGTCGACTCTTTACTACAATGAGCAGTTCTTC.